This T cell receptor beta chain was found in a study of post-analysis software for immune sequencing data. General observations from the study: Roughly 5 TRBV segments, TRBV5-6, TRBV5-1 and TRBV20-1 among them, were found more frequent in patients than controls. Samples sharing a preparation batch grouped tightly together when assessed by F measure. Significantly decreased normalized Chao1 diversity was recorded for multiple sclerosis patients relative to controls.

Prepared TCR beta cDNA libraries contained unique molecular identifiers. Each sample of about 0.95 to 11 million input T cells yielded roughly 500,000 cDNA molecules, so each molecule approximated one T cell. A single record per CDR3 protein comes from TCRdb applying MiXCR to the PCR reads. There are hundreds of thousands of distinct CDR3 sequences in the sample; around 40% occur only once, and 1.5% to 2% lies in the top ten. This clonotype was seen many times. Its antigen is as yet unknown. CDR1 is SNHLY, CDR2 FYNNEI, per germline. Trimming left V 0 bases short and J 6 bases short, with 9 bases between. The CDR3 runs 14 residues.

Sequenced material: blood. V is TRBV2 and J is TRBJ2-1, with D possibly being TRBD1 (6 bases). The source of this sequence is a girl aged 10 to 17 with multiple sclerosis. DNA of the CDR3: TGTGCCAGCAGTGAAGCGATAGGGGGCAATGAGCAGTTCTTC. Its translation: CASSEAIGGNEQFF.